These 17 T cell receptor beta chains were sequenced from one sample in a study of OX40 agonist ivuxolimab in advanced cancers. The table came from immunoSEQ multiplex PCR; TCRdb's copy has only in-frame clones and leaves some out. This table holds 25,000 to 40,000 clones, about 90% found once. This specimen was CD4+ or CD8+ T cells sorted from blood, taken in a trial of the OX40 agonist ivuxolimab. These receptors came from an adult with an advanced solid tumor such as melanoma, head and neck, liver or kidney cancer.

This clone is large. V usage is TRBV7-9 and J usage is TRBJ1-1, with D tentatively TRBD1 (6 bases). The CDR3 length is 15 residues. V gave up 7 bases and J gave up 0 bases, with 15 bases separating them. In germline, CDR1 is SEHNR, CDR2 FQNEAQ (reference sequence). The CDR3 spells CASTQLGQLNTEAFF. As DNA, the CDR3 is TGTGCCAGCACCCAGCTAGGACAGTTGAACACTGAAGCTTTCTTT.

The chain carries TRBV27 and TRBJ2-5, with 13 positions matching TRBD2. CDR1 and CDR2 (germline): MNHEY, SMNVEV (reference sequence). With V trimmed by 7 bases and J by 5 bases, 10 bases remained unmatched. The CDR3 length is 16 residues. The DNA of the CDR3 is TGTGCCAGCAAGCCACTAGCGGGGGGGCCAGCTGAGACCCAGTACTTC. Its translation: CASKPLAGGPAETQYF.

The gene calls are TRBV4-3 and TRBJ2-7, with 10 nucleotides matching TRBD1. The germline V gene has CDR1 LGHNA and CDR2 YSLEER. The CDR3 has 16 amino acids. After removal of 3 bases from V and 1 base from J, the junction contained 6 bases not matched to a gene. CDR3 sequence reads: CASSQLPGQGSYEQYF. The CDR3, as DNA: TGCGCCAGCAGCCAGCTACCGGGACAGGGGTCCTACGAGCAGTACTTC.

The chain carries TRBV4-1 and TRBJ2-4, with D possibly matching TRBD2 (7 bases). Germline CDR1 MGHRA, CDR2 YSYEKL. This CDR3 is 13 amino acids long. V was cut by 8 bases and J by 5 bases, with 13 bases left in between. Here the CDR3 reads CASGGDTENIQYF. The CDR3 region has the DNA TGCGCCAGCGGGGGGGACACAGAAAACATTCAGTACTTC.

The chain combines TRBV7-9 with TRBJ2-7, with no clear D. V lost 5 bases and J 3 bases, leaving 5 bases between the germline ends. This CDR3 has 11 residues. Germline V CDR1 and CDR2: SEHNR, FQNEAQ (reference sequence). CDR3 bases: TGTGCCAGCAGCCCTCACTACGAGCAGTACTTC. Its translation is CASSPHYEQYF.

This clone was observed a few times. This chain joins TRBV5-1 and TRBJ2-1; 8 nucleotides agree with TRBD1. V was pared by 5 bases and J by 4 bases, with 5 bases of the junction left unmatched. The CDR3 is 14 residues long. CDR1 and CDR2 (germline): SGHRS, YFSETQ. The CDR3: CASRTGVQYNEQFF. As DNA, the CDR3 is TGCGCCAGCAGGACAGGGGTGCAGTACAATGAGCAGTTCTTC.

The chain has TRBV5-1 and TRBJ2-7; no definite D call. V was cut by 7 bases and J by 4 bases, with 12 bases left in between. The CDR3 is 12 residues long. Germline values: CDR1 SGHRS, CDR2 YFSETQ. The DNA of the CDR3 is TGCGCCAGCTACCAGGTCCCTTACGAGCAGTACTTC. As protein: CASYQVPYEQYF.

V gene TRBV4-1 combines with J gene TRBJ1-4; D perhaps matches TRBD1 (5 bases). V shed 3 bases and J shed 8 bases, with 7 bases lying between them. The CDR3 is 12 amino acids. The germline CDR1 and CDR2 sequences are MGHRA and YSYEKL. The DNA of the CDR3 is TGCGCCAGCAGCCAGGGGGGGGAAAAACTGTTTTTT. It is translated as CASSQGGEKLFF.

The chain carries TRBV28 and TRBJ1-5, with D tentatively TRBD1 (6 bases). The V gene's germline CDR1 is MDHEN and CDR2 SYDVKM. V was clipped by 2 bases and J by 2 bases, with 13 bases between them. This CDR3 has 16 residues. CDR3 DNA: TGTGCCAGCAGTTTAGAATTGGGGGGGCGCAATCAGCCCCAGCATTTT. Protein sequence: CASSLELGGRNQPQHF.

The gene calls are TRBV7-9 and TRBJ2-3; D gene unclear. Germline V CDR1 and CDR2: SEHNR, FQNEAQ (reference sequence). The CDR3 sequence is 15 residues long. The ends were cut back, 7 bases at V and 2 bases at J, with 16 bases in the middle. CDR3 loop: CASNPAAAPTDTQYF. For the CDR3, the DNA is TGTGCCAGCAACCCGGCTGCGGCCCCCACAGATACGCAGTATTTT.

CDR3 DNA: TGTGCCAGCAGTGCGGCGGGTCAGCAGTTCTTC. Translated: CASSAAGQQFF. The rearrangement uses TRBV9 and TRBJ2-1; a weak D match, TRBD2 (5 bases). The CDR3 is made up of 11 amino acids. V lost 5 bases, J lost 11 bases, and 11 bases lay in between. Per the germline V gene, CDR1 is SGDLS and CDR2 is YYNGEE.

For the CDR3, the DNA is TGTGCCAGCAGCTCGGGCGGGGCGGAATACACCTTC. This codes for CASSSGGAEYTF. The chain links TRBV7-9 to TRBJ1-2, with TRBD1 as a possible D gene (5 bases). V lost 4 bases and J 11 bases, leaving 14 bases between the germline ends. Germline CDR1 SEHNR, CDR2 FQNEAQ (reference sequence). This CDR3 spans 12 amino acids.

In its sample, this clone was seen once. The J gene is TRBJ1-1, the V gene TRBV29-1, with TRBD1 matching 8 bases. The CDR3 spans 14 residues. Germline CDR1 SQVTM, CDR2 ANQGSEA. V was pared by 0 bases and J by 10 bases, with 10 bases of the junction left unmatched. The CDR3 protein is CSVEDGQGADGAFF. The CDR3 nucleotides read TGCAGCGTTGAAGATGGGCAGGGGGCGGATGGAGCTTTCTTT.

This clone is deemed medium-sized. This specimen includes other DNA sequences encoding the same CDR3. The V call is TRBV27, the J call TRBJ2-7; maybe TRBD1 (5 bases). CDR3 size: 12 residues. V dropped 1 base and J dropped 5 bases, with 6 bases sitting between them. Germline V gene sequence: CDR1 MNHEY, CDR2 SMNVEV (reference sequence). CDR3 sequence reads: CASSLLGDEQYF. The CDR3 region has the DNA TGTGCCAGCAGTTTATTAGGGGACGAGCAGTACTTC.

This clone was seen only once. V gene TRBV4-1 combines with J gene TRBJ2-7, with a weak D call TRBD1 (6 bases). The CDR3 spans 16 residues. Germline V gene lookup returns CDR1 MGHRA and CDR2 YSYEKL. The ends were cut back, 0 bases at V and 0 bases at J, with 12 bases in the middle. CDR3 DNA: TGCGCCAGCAGCCAAGAGCCAGGGGCCCTCTCCTACGAGCAGTACTTC. This gives the protein CASSQEPGALSYEQYF.

This rearrangement joins TRBV19 to TRBJ2-4; tentatively, D is TRBD1 (5 bases). V was trimmed by 5 bases and J by 6 bases, leaving 11 bases between them. CDR3 length: 13 amino acids. The germline V gene has CDR1 LNHDA and CDR2 SQIVND (reference sequence). CDR3 in DNA: TGTGCCAGTAGTGTCCCAGGGTTAAACATTCAGTACTTC. Protein: CASSVPGLNIQYF.

The V call is TRBV9, the J call TRBJ1-5; 7 bases fit TRBD1. In germline, CDR1 is SGDLS, CDR2 YYNGEE. This CDR3 is 17 amino acids long. V shed 0 bases, J shed 0 bases, and the junction held 6 bases outside the gene matches. CDR3 sequence reads: CASSVEGAPYSNQPQHF. The CDR3 DNA follows: TGTGCCAGCAGCGTAGAGGGGGCACCTTATAGCAATCAGCCCCAGCATTTT.